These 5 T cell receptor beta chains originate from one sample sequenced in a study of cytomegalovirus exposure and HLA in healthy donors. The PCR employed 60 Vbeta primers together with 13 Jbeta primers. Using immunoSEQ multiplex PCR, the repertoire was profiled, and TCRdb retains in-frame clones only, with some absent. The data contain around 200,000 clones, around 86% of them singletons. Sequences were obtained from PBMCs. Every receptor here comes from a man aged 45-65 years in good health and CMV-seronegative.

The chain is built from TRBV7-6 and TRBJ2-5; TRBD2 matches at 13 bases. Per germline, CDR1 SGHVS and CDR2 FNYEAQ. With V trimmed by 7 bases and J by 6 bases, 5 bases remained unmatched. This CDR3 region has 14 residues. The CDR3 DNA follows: TGTGCCAGCACCGGACTAGCGGGGGAAAAGACCCAGTACTTC. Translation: CASTGLAGEKTQYF.

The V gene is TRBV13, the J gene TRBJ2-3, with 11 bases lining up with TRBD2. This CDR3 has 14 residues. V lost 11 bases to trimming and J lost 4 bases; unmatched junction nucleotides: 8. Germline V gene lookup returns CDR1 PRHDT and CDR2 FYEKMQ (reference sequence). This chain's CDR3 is CAGSGGALADTQYF. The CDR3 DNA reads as TGTGCCGGTAGCGGGGGGGCCTTGGCAGATACGCAGTATTTT.

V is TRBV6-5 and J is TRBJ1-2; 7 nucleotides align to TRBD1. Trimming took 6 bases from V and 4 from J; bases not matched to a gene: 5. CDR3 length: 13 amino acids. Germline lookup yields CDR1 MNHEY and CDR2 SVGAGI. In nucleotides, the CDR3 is TGTGCCAGCAGGCCAGGGACAGCCTATGGCTACACCTTC. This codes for CASRPGTAYGYTF.

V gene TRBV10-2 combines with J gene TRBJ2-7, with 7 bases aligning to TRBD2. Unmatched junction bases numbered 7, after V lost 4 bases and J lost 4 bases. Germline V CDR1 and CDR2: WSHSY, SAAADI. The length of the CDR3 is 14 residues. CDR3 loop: CASSGAGEIYEQYF. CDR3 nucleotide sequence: TGCGCCAGCAGTGGGGCGGGAGAGATTTACGAGCAGTACTTC.

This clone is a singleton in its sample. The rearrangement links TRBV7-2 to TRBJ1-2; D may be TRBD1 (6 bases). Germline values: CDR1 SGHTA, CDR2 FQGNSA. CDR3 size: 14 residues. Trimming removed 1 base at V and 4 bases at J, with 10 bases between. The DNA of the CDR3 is TGTGCCAGCAGCTTAGGGACAGAGTTCTATGGCTACACCTTC. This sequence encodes CASSLGTEFYGYTF.